The 17 T cell receptor beta chains listed next were all sequenced from one sample in a study of cytotoxic CD8 clonotypes in ibrutinib-treated CLL. The repertoire was sequenced with immunoSEQ multiplex PCR; TCRdb's copy has only in-frame clones and lacks some. The sample holds 150,000 or so clones; about 80% are singletons and the top ten take 5% to 5.5%. This specimen was PBMCs, taken after 24 months of ibrutinib treatment. The receptors were gathered from a human donor with chronic lymphocytic leukemia.

The chain is built from TRBV11-2 and TRBJ1-2; TRBD1 matches at 7 bases. Germline values: CDR1 SGHAT, CDR2 FQNNGV. V gave up 5 bases and J gave up 1 base; unmatched junction bases: 10. There are 16 residues in the CDR3. DNA for the CDR3: TGTGCCAGCAGCCTACCAGGGACAGCGAGTAACTATGGCTACACCTTC. Its translation is CASSLPGTASNYGYTF.

V and J are TRBV7-2 and TRBJ2-1, with D tentatively TRBD1 or TRBD2 (5 bases each). V lost 2 bases, J lost 10 bases, and 15 bases lay in between. The CDR3 covers 14 residues. CDR1 SGHTA and CDR2 FQGNSA come from the germline V gene. In DNA form, the CDR3 reads TGTGCCAGCAGCTTATTGGGAGCGGACATCGAGCAGTTCTTC. It is translated as CASSLLGADIEQFF. The entire variable domain, with the rest obtained from reference TRBV7-2 and TRBJ2-1, is as follows: GAGVSQSPSNKVTEKGKDVELRCDPISGHTALYWYRQSLGQGLEFLIYFQGNSAPDKSGLPSDRFSAERTGGSVSTLTIQRTQQEDSAVYLCASSLLGADIEQFFGPGTRLTVL.

In this sample, this clone turned up a few times. J is TRBJ2-2 and V is TRBV10-3; D is unclear. This CDR3 has 15 residues. From germline, CDR1 is ENHRY and CDR2 SYGVKD. Trimming removed 7 bases from V and 2 bases from J, with 14 bases in between. CDR3: CAITSGLPNTGELFF. As DNA, the CDR3 is TGTGCCATCACCTCCGGGCTGCCCAACACCGGGGAGCTGTTTTTT.

The CDR3: CASSPNLGTAVYGYTF. DNA for the CDR3: TGTGCCAGCTCACCAAACTTGGGGACAGCGGTATATGGCTACACCTTC. The chain has TRBV18 and TRBJ1-2; TRBD1 aligns across 7 bases. V shed 2 bases, J shed 5 bases, and the junction held 11 bases outside the gene matches. The CDR3 has 16 amino acids. Looked up from germline, CDR1 is KGHSH and CDR2 is LQKENI.

V is TRBV4-2 and J is TRBJ2-7; tentatively, D is TRBD2 (7 bases). Germline V gives CDR1 LGHNA, CDR2 YNFKEQ. V gave up 6 bases and J gave up 7 bases, with 25 bases separating them. The CDR3 length is 16 residues. Here the CDR3 reads CASRGGAPTPYGEQYF. In DNA form, the CDR3 reads TGTGCCAGCAGGGGGGGGGCCCCAACACCGTACGGGGAGCAGTACTTC.

This clone showed up many times. The rearrangement uses TRBV10-3 and TRBJ2-5; D ambiguous. Trimming left V 11 bases short and J 9 bases short, with 10 bases between. This CDR3 has 9 amino acids. The germline CDR1 and CDR2 sequences are ENHRY and SYGVKD. CDR3 DNA sequence: TGTGCCTCCGGTTTTCCCCAGTACTTC. Translation gives CASGFPQYF.

V is TRBV7-9 and J is TRBJ2-7, with TRBD1 as a possible D gene (5 bases). The CDR3 totals 14 residues. V was trimmed by 2 bases and J by 0 bases, leaving 8 bases between them. The germline CDR1 and CDR2 sequences are SEHNR and FQNEAQ (reference sequence). CDR3 sequence: CASSLRGDSYEQYF. CDR3 nucleotide sequence: TGTGCCAGCAGCTTAAGGGGCGACTCCTACGAGCAGTACTTC. The complete variable domain, with remaining parts taken from reference TRBV7-9 and TRBJ2-7, reads DTGVSQNPRHKITKRGQNVTFRCDPISEHNRLYWYRQTLGQGPEFLTYFQNEAQLEKSRLLSDRFSAERPKGSFSTLEIQRTEQGDSAMYLCASSLRGDSYEQYFGPGTRLTVT.

This chain links TRBV9 with TRBJ1-1, with 8 bases fitting TRBD1. Trimming cost V 0 bases and J 5 bases; bases outside gene matches: 3. Germline V gives CDR1 SGDLS, CDR2 YYNGEE. CDR3 length equals 14 residues. The CDR3: CASSVAGGWTEAFF. CDR3 coding DNA: TGTGCCAGCAGCGTAGCAGGGGGCTGGACTGAAGCTTTCTTT.

This clone was recorded once. The rearrangement uses TRBV4-2 and TRBJ2-7, with TRBD1 as a possible D gene (6 bases). The CDR3 is 15 amino acids. Germline values: CDR1 LGHNA, CDR2 YNFKEQ. V was cut by 4 bases and J by 3 bases, with 16 bases left in between. The CDR3 is CASSPQGQSIYEQYF. The CDR3 region has the DNA TGTGCCAGCAGCCCTCAGGGGCAGAGCATCTACGAGCAGTACTTC.

This chain links TRBV4-2 with TRBJ1-1; 7 positions agree with TRBD1. CDR1 LGHNA and CDR2 YNFKEQ come from the germline V gene. The V and J ends lost 0 bases and 4 bases, in that order; junction bases with no gene match: 8. CDR3 size: 16 residues. The CDR3 nucleotides read TGTGCCAGCAGCCAAGATCCCGGACAGGTGGGCACTGAAGCTTTCTTT. It encodes CASSQDPGQVGTEAFF.

The sample holds a few counts of this clone. In DNA, the CDR3 is TGTGCCAGCAGTTGGGGGGGCTGGAACACTGAAGCTTTCTTT. Protein: CASSWGGWNTEAFF. The chain combines TRBV27 with TRBJ1-1, with TRBD1 as a possible D gene (6 bases). The germline V and J ends were trimmed by 4 bases and 1 base, with 10 bases remaining between them. The CDR3 totals 14 residues. CDR1 MNHEY and CDR2 SMNVEV come from the germline V gene (reference sequence).

J is TRBJ2-1 and V is TRBV7-2; TRBD2 matches 7 bases. Germline CDR1 and CDR2: SGHTA and FQGNSA. The V and J ends lost 3 bases and 6 bases, in that order; junction bases with no gene match: 11. The CDR3 contains 16 residues. DNA for the CDR3: TGTGCCAGCAGCTTCGTGGCGGGAGTGGGGGGCAATGAGCAGTTCTTC. Its protein product is CASSFVAGVGGNEQFF. Full variable domain (missing parts from reference TRBV7-2 and TRBJ2-1): GAGVSQSPSNKVTEKGKDVELRCDPISGHTALYWYRQSLGQGLEFLIYFQGNSAPDKSGLPSDRFSAERTGGSVSTLTIQRTQQEDSAVYLCASSFVAGVGGNEQFFGPGTRLTVL.

This chain joins TRBV6-6 and TRBJ2-7; D uncertain. Deletions cut 2 bases from V and 2 bases from J, with 7 bases between. The CDR3 sequence is 13 residues long. Per the germline V gene, CDR1 is MNHNY and CDR2 is SVGAGI (reference sequence). CDR3 DNA: TGTGCCAGCAGTTACCGTAGAGCCTACGAGCAGTACTTC. It is translated as CASSYRRAYEQYF.

The rearrangement uses TRBV7-9 and TRBJ2-1; a weak D match, TRBD2 (5 bases). CDR1 is SEHNR and CDR2 is FQNEAQ in the germline V gene (reference sequence). V lost 1 base and J 9 bases, leaving 13 bases between the germline ends. This CDR3 is built from 14 residues. The DNA for the CDR3 is TGTGCCAGCAGCTTAGGGTGGCGCCGGGGTGAGCAGTTCTTC. Translating gives CASSLGWRRGEQFF.

The chain recombines TRBV2 with TRBJ1-2, with a weak D call TRBD1 (6 bases). The germline V gene encodes CDR1 SNHLY and CDR2 FYNNEI. V lost 10 bases, J lost 8 bases, and 23 bases lay in between. The CDR3 loop spans 14 amino acids. The CDR3 DNA is TGTGCCACCCAGCTCCTAAACAGGGCGGGAGGCTACACCTTC. Its translation is CATQLLNRAGGYTF.

The sample holds a few counts of this clone. V gene TRBV10-3 combines with J gene TRBJ1-4; a weak D match, TRBD1 (5 bases). V lost 5 bases to trimming and J lost 7 bases, with 17 bases between them. The CDR3 has 15 amino acids. Germline CDR1 is ENHRY and CDR2 is SYGVKD. Here the CDR3 DNA reads TGTGCCATCAGTCCTGAGGGGAGGGCGGGTGAAAAACTGTTTTTT. It codes for CAISPEGRAGEKLFF.

DNA of the CDR3: TGCGCCAGCAGCCCGACTAGCGGGGGGACAGATACGCAGTATTTT. Its translation: CASSPTSGGTDTQYF. The V call is TRBV5-1, the J call TRBJ2-3, with 13 bases matching TRBD2. Trimming cost V 4 bases and J 3 bases; bases outside gene matches: 2. Germline assignment: CDR1 SGHRS and CDR2 YFSETQ. The CDR3 sequence is 15 residues long.